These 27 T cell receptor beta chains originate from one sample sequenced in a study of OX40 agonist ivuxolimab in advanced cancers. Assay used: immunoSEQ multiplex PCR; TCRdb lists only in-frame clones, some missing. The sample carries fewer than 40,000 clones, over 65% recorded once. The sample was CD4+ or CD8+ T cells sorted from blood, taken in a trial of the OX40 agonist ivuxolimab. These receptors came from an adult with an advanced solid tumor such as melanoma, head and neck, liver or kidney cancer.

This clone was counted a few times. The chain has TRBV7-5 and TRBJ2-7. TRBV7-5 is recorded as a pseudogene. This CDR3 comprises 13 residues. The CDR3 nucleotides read TGTGCCAGAAGCTTACGGCCCGGCTACGAGCAGTACTTC. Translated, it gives CARSLRPGYEQYF.

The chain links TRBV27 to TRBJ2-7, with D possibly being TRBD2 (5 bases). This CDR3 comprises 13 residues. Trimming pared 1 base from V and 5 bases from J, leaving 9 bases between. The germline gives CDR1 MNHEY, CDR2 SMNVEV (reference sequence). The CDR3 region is CASSLLASNEQYF. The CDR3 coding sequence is TGTGCCAGCAGTTTATTGGCTAGCAACGAGCAGTACTTC.

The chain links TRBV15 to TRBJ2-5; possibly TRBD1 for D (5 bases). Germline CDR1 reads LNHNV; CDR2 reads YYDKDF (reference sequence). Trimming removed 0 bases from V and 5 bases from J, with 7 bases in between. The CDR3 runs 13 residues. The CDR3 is CATSRDKGETQYF. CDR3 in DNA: TGTGCCACCAGCAGAGATAAGGGGGAGACCCAGTACTTC.

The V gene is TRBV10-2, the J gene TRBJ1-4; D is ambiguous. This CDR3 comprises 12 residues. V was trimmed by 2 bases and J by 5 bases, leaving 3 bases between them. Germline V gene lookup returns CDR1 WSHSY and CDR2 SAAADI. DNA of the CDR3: TGCGCCAGCAGTGAGGTGAATGAAAAACTGTTTTTT. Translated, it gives CASSEVNEKLFF.

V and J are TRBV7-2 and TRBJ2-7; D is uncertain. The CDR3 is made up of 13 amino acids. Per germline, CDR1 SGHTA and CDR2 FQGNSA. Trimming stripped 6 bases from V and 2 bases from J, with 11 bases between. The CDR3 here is CASRVDRTYEQYF. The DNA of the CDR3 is TGTGCCAGCAGAGTGGACCGAACCTACGAGCAGTACTTC.

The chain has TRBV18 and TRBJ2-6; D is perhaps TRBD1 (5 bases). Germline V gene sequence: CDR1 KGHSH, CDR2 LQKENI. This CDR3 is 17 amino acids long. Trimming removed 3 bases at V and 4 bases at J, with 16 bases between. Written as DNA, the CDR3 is TGTGCCAGCTCACCCAAAACGGACATGCCCGGGGCCAACGTCCTGACTTTC. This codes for CASSPKTDMPGANVLTF.

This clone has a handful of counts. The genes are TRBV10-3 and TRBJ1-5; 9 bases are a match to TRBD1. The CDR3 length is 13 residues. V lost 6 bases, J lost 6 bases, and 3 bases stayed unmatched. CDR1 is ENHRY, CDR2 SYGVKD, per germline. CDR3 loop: CAISGTGTQPQHF. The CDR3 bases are TGTGCCATCAGCGGGACAGGGACTCAGCCCCAGCATTTT.

CDR3 nucleotide sequence: TGTGCCAGCAGTGAAACCTGGGCGGGAGGCACAGATACGCAGTATTTT. It specifies CASSETWAGGTDTQYF. The chain is built from TRBV6-1 and TRBJ2-3, with TRBD2 identical over 7 bases. The CDR3 loop spans 16 amino acids. V lost 2 bases, J lost 1 base, and 6 bases stayed unmatched. Germline V gene data show CDR1 as MNHNS and CDR2 as SASEGT.

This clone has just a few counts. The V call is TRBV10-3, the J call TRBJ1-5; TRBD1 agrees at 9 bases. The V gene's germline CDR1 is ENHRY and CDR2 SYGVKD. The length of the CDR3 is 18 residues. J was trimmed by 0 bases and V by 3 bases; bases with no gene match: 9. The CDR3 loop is CAISDDRGSLNSNQPQHF. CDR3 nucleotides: TGTGCCATCAGTGATGACAGGGGGAGCCTGAATAGCAATCAGCCCCAGCATTTT.

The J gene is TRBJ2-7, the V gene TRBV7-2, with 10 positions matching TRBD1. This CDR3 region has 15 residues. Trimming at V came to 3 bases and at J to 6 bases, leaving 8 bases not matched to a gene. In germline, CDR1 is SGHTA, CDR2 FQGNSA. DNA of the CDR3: TGTGCCAGCAGCTTCCTCGGGACAGGGGAATTCGAGCAGTACTTC. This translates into CASSFLGTGEFEQYF.

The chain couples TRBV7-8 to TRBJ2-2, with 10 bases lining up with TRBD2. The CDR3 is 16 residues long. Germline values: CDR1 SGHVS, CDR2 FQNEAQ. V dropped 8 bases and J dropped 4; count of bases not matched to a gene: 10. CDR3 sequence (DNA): TGTGCCAGCTCCTCACTAGCGGGGCGTCCCACCGGGGAGCTGTTTTTT. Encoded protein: CASSSLAGRPTGELFF.

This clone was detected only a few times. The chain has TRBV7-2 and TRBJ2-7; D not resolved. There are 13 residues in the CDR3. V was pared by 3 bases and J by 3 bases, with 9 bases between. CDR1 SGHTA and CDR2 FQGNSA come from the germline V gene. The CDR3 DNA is TGTGCCAGCAGCTTGGGTCAGATCTACGAGCAGTACTTC. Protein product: CASSLGQIYEQYF.

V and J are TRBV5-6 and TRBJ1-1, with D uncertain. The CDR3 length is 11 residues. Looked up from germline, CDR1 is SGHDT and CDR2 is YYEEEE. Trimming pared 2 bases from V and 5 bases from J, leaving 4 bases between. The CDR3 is CASSFRTEAFF. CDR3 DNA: TGTGCCAGCAGCTTTCGGACTGAAGCTTTCTTT.

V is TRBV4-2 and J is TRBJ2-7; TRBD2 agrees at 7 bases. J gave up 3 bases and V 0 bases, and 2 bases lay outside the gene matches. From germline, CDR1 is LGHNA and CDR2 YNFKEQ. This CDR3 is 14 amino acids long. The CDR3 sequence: CASSQESSGYEQYF. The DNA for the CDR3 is TGTGCCAGCAGCCAAGAGTCTAGCGGCTACGAGCAGTACTTC.

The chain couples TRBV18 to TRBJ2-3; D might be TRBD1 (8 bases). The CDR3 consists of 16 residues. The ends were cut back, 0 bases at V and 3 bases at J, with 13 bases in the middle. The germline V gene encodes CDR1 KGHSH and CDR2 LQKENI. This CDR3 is CASSPPTGGGTDTQYF. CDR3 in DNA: TGTGCCAGCTCACCACCAACAGGGGGAGGGACAGATACGCAGTATTTT. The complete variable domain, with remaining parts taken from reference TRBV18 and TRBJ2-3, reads NAGVMQNPRHLVRRRGQEARLRCSPMKGHSHVYWYRQLPEEGLKFMVYLQKENIIDESGMPKERFSAEFPKEGPSILRIQQVVRGDSAAYFCASSPPTGGGTDTQYFGPGTRLTVL.

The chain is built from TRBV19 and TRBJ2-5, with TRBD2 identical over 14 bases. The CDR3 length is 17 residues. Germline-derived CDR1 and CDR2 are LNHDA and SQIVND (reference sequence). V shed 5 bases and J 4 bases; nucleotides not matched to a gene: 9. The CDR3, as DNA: TGTGCCAGTAGTTCCTTGACTAGCGGGAGGGGTAGAGAGACCCAGTACTTC. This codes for CASSSLTSGRGRETQYF.

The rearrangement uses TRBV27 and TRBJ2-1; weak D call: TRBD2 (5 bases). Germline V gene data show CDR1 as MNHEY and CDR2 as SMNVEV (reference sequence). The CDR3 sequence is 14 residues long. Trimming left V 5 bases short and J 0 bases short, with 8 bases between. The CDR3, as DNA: TGTGCCAGCAGTGGTGGGAGCTCCTACAATGAGCAGTTCTTC. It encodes CASSGGSSYNEQFF.

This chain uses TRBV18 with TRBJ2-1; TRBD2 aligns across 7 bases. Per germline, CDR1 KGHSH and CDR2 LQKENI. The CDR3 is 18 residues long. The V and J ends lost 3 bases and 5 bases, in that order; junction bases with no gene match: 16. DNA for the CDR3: TGTGCCAGCTCACCCCCACCGCGGGGGTACGGCCGGAACAATGAGCAGTTCTTC. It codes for CASSPPPRGYGRNNEQFF.

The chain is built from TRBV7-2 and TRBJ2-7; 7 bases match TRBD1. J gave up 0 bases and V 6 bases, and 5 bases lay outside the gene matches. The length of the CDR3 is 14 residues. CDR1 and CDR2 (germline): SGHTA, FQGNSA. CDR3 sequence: CASSYRDSSYEQYF. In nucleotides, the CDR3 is TGTGCCAGCAGTTACCGGGACAGCTCCTACGAGCAGTACTTC.

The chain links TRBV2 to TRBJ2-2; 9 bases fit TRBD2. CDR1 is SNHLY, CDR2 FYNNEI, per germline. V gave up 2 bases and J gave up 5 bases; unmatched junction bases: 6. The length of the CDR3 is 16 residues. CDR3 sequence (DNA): TGTGCCAGCAGTGAAAGAGTAGCGGGAGATACCGGGGAGCTGTTTTTT. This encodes CASSERVAGDTGELFF.

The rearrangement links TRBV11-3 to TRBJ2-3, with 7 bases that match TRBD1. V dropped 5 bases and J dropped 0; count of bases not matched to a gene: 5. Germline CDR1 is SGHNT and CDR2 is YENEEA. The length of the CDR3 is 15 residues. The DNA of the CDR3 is TGTGCCAGCAGCCTCCGACAGGGTAGCACAGATACGCAGTATTTT. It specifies CASSLRQGSTDTQYF.

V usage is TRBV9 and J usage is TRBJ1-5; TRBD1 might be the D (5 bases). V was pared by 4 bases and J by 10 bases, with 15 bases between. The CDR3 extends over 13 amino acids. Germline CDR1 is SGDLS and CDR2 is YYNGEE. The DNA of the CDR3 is TGTGCCAGCAGCCCCCAGGCCGACAGTCCCCAGCATTTT. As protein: CASSPQADSPQHF.

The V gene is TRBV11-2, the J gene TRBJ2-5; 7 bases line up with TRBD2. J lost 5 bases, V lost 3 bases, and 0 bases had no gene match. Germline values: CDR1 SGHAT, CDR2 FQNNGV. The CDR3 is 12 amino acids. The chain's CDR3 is CASSFGGETQYF. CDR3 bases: TGTGCCAGCAGCTTCGGGGGGGAGACCCAGTACTTC.

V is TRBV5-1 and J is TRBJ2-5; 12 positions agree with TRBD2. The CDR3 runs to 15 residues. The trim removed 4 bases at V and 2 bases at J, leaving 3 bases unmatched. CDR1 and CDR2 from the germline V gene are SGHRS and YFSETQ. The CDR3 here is CASSAGLAGQETQYF. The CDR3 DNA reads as TGCGCCAGCAGCGCCGGACTAGCGGGGCAAGAGACCCAGTACTTC. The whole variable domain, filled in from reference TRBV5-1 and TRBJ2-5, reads KAGVTQTPRYLIKTRGQQVTLSCSPISGHRSVSWYQQTPGQGLQFLFEYFSETQRNKGNFPGRFSGRQFSNSRSEMNVSTLELGDSALYLCASSAGLAGQETQYFGPGTRLLVL.

CDR3 DNA: TGTGCCATCAGAGAGACAGGGGGCGATTTAGGGGGCCACAGGGATACGCAGTATTTT. The encoded protein is CAIRETGGDLGGHRDTQYF. The chain has TRBV10-3 and TRBJ2-3, with 10 bases identical to TRBD1. Germline V CDR1 and CDR2: ENHRY, SYGVKD. The CDR3 runs to 19 residues. The J segment lost 6 bases and the V segment lost 6 bases, leaving 21 bases of the junction unmatched.

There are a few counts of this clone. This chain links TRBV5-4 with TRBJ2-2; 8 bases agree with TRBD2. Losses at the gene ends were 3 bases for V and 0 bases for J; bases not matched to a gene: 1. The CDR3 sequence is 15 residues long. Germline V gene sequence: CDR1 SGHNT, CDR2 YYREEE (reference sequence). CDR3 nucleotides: TGTGCCAGCAGCTCAGCGGGAGCGAACACCGGGGAGCTGTTTTTT. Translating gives CASSSAGANTGELFF.

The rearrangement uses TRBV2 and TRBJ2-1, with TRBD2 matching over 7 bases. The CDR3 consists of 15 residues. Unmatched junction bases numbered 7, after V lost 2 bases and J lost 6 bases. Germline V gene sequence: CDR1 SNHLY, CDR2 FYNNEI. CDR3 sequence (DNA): TGTGCCAGCAGTGAACCCCCGACTAGCACCAATGAGCAGTTCTTC. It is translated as CASSEPPTSTNEQFF.